This T cell receptor (beta chain) was sequenced for a study of blood T cells in healthy people across ages. Together with a sample-barcoded 5' primer, a J-beta primer mix was included in a second PCR lasting about 7 to 11 cycles. TCRdb analysed the 5' RACE reads with MiXCR anew, one entry per CDR3 protein. The top ten hold about 11% of the sample, which has 1.5 million to 2 million distinct CDR3 sequences, about 32% seen once. A single count supports this clonotype. The germline V gene encodes CDR1 SGHRS and CDR2 YFSETQ. The V end lost 4 bases, the J end lost 3 bases, and 5 bases lay between the germline ends. The CDR3 length is 11 residues.

The sample taken for sequencing was blood. This TCR came from a woman in her twenties or thirties in good health. The V gene is TRBV5-1, the J gene TRBJ2-7; D unclear. The CDR3, as DNA: TGCGCCAGCAGCCATTACTACGAGCAGTACTTC. Its protein product is CASSHYYEQYF.